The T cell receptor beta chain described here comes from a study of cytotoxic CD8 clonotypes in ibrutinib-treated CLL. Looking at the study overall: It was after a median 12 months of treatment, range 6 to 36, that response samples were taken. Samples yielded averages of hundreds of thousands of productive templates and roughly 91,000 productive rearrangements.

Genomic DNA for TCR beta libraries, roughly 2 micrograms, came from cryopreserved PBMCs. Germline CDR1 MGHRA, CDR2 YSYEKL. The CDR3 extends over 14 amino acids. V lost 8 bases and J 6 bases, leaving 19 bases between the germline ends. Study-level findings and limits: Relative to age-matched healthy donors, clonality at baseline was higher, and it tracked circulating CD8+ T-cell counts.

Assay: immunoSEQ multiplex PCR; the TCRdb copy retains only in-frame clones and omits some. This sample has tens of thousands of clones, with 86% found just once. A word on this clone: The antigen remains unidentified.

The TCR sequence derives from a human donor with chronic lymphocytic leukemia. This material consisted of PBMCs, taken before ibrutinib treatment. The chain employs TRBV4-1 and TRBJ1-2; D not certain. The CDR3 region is CASSWKPAGNGYTF. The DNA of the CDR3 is TGCGCCAGCTCCTGGAAACCGGCGGGGAATGGCTACACCTTC.